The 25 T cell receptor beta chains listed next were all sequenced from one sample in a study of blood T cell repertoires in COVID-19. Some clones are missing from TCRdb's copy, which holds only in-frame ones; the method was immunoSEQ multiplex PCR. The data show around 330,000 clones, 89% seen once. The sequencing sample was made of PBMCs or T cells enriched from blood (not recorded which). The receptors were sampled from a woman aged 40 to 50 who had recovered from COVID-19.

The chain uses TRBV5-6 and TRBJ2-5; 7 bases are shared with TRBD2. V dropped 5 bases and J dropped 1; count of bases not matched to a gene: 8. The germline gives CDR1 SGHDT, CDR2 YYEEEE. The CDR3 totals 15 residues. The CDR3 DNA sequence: TGTGCCAGCAGTCGTACTAGCGCCCTCCAAGAGACCCAGTACTTC. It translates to CASSRTSALQETQYF.

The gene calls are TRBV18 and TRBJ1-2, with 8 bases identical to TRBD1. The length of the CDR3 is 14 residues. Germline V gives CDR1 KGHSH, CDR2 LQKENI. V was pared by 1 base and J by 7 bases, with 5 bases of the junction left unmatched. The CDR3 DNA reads TGTGCCAGCTCACCACTCGATCAGGGGGCTGGCTACACCTTC. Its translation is CASSPLDQGAGYTF.

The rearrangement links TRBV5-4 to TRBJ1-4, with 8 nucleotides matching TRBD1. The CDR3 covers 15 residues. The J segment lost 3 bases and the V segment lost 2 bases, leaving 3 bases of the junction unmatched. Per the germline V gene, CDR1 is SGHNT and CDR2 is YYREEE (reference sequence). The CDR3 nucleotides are TGTGCCAGCAGCTTTACAGGGGGGGCTAATGAAAAACTGTTTTTT. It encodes CASSFTGGANEKLFF.

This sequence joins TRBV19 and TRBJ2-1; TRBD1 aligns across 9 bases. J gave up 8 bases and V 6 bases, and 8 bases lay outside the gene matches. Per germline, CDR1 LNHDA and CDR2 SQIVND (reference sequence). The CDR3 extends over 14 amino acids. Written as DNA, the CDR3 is TGTGCCAGTAGAGCGGGACAGGGTATCGATGAGCAGTTCTTC. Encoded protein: CASRAGQGIDEQFF.

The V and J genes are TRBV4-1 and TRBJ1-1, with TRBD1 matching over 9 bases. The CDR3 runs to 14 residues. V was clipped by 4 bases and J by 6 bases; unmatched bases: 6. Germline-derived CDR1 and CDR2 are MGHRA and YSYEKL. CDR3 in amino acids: CASSLNRGLPEAFF. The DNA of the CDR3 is TGCGCCAGCAGCCTTAACAGGGGGCTTCCTGAAGCTTTCTTT.

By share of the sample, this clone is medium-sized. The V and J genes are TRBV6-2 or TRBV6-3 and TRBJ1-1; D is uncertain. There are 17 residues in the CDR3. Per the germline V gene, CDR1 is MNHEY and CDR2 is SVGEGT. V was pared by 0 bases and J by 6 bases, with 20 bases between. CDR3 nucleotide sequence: TGTGCCAGCAGTTACTCGGCCGACGGGTCGTCGGGAGCTGAAGCTTTCTTT. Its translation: CASSYSADGSSGAEAFF.

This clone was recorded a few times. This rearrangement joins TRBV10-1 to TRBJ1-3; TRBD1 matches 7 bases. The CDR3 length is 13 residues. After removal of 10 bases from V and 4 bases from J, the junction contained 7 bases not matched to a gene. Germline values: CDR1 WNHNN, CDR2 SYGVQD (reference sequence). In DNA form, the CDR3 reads TGCGCCAAAGGATGGACAGGAGGAAACACCATATATTTT. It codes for CAKGWTGGNTIYF.

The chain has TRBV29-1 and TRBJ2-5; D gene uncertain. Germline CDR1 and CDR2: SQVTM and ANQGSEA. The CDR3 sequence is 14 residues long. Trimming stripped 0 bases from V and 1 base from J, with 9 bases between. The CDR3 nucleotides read TGCAGCGTTGAAGAATCGTGGCTCCAAGAGACCCAGTACTTC. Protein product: CSVEESWLQETQYF. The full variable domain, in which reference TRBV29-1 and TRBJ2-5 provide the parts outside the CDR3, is SAVISQKPSRDICQRGTSLTIQCQVDSQVTMMFWYRQQPGQSLTLIATANQGSEATYESGFVIDKFPISRPNLTFSTLTVSNMSPEDSSIYLCSVEESWLQETQYFGPGTRLLVL.

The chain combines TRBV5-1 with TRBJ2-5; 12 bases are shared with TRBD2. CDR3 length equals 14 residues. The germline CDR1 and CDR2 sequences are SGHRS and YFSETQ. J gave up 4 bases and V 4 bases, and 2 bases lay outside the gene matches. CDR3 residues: CASSPGLAGETQYF. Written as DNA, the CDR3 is TGCGCCAGCAGCCCGGGACTAGCGGGAGAGACCCAGTACTTC.

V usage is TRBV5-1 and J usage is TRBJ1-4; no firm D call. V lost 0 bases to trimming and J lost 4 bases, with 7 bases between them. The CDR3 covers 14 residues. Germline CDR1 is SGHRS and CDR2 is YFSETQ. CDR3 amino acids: CASSLDGLNEKLFF. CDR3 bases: TGCGCCAGCAGCTTGGACGGTCTTAATGAAAAACTGTTTTTT.

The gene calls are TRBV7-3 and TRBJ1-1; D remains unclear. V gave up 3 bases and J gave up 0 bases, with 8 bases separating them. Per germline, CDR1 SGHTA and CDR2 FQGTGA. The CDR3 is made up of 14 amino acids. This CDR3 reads CASSLEGMNTEAFF. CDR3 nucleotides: TGTGCCAGCAGCTTGGAGGGAATGAACACTGAAGCTTTCTTT.

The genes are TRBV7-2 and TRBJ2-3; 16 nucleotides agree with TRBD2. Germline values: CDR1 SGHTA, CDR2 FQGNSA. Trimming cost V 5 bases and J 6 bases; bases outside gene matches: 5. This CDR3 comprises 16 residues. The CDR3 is CASSKGLAGGEDTQYF. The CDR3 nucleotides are TGTGCCAGCAGCAAGGGACTAGCGGGAGGGGAGGATACGCAGTATTTT.

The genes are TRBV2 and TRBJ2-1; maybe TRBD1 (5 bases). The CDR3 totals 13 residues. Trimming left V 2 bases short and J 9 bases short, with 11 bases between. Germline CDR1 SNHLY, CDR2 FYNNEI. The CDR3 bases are TGTGCCAGCAGTGAACTCAGGGTCGGTGAGCAGTTCTTC. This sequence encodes CASSELRVGEQFF.

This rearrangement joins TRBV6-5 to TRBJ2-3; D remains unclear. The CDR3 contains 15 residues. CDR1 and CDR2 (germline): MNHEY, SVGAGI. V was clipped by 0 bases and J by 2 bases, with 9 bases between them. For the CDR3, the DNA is TGTGCCAGCAGTTACTCGAGACTTATCACAGATACGCAGTATTTT. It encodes CASSYSRLITDTQYF.

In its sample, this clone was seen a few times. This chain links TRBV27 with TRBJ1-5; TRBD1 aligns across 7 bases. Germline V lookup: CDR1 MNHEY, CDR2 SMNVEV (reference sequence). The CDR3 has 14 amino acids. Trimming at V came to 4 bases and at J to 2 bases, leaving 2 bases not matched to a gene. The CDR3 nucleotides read TGTGCCAGCAGTTGGACAGGCCGCAATCAGCCCCAGCATTTT. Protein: CASSWTGRNQPQHF.

The CDR3 DNA reads TGTGCCAGCAGCTTATATTCTACGGGGAGCCAAGAGACCCAGTACTTC. This sequence encodes CASSLYSTGSQETQYF. The chain has TRBV7-2 and TRBJ2-5; D is perhaps TRBD2 (5 bases). Per the germline V gene, CDR1 is SGHTA and CDR2 is FQGNSA. V lost 2 bases and J 1 base, leaving 14 bases between the germline ends. The CDR3 has 16 amino acids. Filled out from reference TRBV7-2 and TRBJ2-5, the complete variable domain reads GAGVSQSPSNKVTEKGKDVELRCDPISGHTALYWYRQSLGQGLEFLIYFQGNSAPDKSGLPSDRFSAERTGGSVSTLTIQRTQQEDSAVYLCASSLYSTGSQETQYFGPGTRLLVL.

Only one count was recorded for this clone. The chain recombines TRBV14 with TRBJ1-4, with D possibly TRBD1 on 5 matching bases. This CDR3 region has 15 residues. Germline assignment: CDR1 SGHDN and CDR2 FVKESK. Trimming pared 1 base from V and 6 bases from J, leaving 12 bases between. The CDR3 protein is CASSQVGRDHEKLFF. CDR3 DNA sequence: TGTGCCAGCAGCCAAGTGGGCAGGGATCATGAAAAACTGTTTTTT.

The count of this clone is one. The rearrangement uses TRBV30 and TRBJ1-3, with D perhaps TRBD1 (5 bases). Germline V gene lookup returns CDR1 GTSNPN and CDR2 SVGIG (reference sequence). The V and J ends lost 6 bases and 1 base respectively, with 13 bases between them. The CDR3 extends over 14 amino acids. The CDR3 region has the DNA TGTGCCTGCCTAAGGGGTAGGTCTGGAAACACCATATATTTT. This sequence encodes CACLRGRSGNTIYF. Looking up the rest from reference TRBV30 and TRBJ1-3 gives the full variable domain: SQTIHQWPATLVQPVGSPLSLECTVEGTSNPNLYWYRQAAGRGLQLLFYSVGIGQISSEVPQNLSASRPQDRQFILSSKKLLLSDSGFYLCACLRGRSGNTIYFGEGSWLTVV.

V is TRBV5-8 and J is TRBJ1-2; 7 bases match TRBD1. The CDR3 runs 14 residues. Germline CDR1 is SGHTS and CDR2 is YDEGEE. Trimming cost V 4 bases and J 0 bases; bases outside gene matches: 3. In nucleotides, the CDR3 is TGTGCCAGCAGCCGACAGGGACCTAACTATGGCTACACCTTC. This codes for CASSRQGPNYGYTF.

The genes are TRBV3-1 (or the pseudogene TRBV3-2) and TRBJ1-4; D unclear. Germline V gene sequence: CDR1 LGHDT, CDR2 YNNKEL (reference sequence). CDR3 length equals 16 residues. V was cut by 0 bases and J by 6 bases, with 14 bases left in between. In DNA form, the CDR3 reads TGTGCCAGCAGCCAAGATGTCGGGGAGGAAGATGAAAAACTGTTTTTT. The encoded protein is CASSQDVGEEDEKLFF.

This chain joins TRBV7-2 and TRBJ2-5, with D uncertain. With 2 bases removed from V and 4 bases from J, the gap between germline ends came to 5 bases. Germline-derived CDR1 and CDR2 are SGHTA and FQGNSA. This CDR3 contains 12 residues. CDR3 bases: TGTGCCAGCAGCTTACCGCGAGAGACCCAGTACTTC. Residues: CASSLPRETQYF.

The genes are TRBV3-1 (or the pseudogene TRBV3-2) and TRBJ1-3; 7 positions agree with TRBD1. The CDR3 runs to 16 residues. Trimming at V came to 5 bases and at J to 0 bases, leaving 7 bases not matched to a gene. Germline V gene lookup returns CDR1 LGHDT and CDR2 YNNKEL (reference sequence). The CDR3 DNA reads TGTGCCAGCAGCTTACGAACAGGGGCCTCTGGAAACACCATATATTTT. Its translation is CASSLRTGASGNTIYF.

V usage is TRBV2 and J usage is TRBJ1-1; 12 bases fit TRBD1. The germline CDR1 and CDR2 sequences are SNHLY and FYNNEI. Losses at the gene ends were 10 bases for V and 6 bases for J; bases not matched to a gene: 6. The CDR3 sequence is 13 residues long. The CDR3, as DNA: TGTGCCATCCCGGGACAGGGGGCGTCTGAAGCTTTCTTT. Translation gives CAIPGQGASEAFF.

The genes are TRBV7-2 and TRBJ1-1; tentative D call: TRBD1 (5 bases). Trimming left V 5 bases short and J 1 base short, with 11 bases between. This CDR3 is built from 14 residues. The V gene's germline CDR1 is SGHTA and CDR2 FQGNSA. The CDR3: CASSRPDKNTEAFF. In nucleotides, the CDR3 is TGTGCCAGCAGCCGTCCGGACAAGAACACTGAAGCTTTCTTT.

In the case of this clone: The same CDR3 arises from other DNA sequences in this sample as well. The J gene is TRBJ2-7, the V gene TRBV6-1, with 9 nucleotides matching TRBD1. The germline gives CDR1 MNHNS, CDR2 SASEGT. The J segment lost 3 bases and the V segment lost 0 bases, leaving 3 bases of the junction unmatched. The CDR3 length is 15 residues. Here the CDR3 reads CASSEAPGQGYEQYF. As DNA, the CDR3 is TGTGCCAGCAGTGAAGCCCCGGGACAGGGCTACGAGCAGTACTTC.